The entry below gives a single T cell receptor beta chain sequence along with its context. Time point defined: newly diagnosed GD, antithyroid drugs for less than 3 months. Construction of the TCR library relied on RNA isolated from PBMCs. All patients originated from an endocrinology department located in Xi'an, China. The CDR3 has 12 amino acids. V was clipped by 5 bases and J by 12 bases, with 16 bases between them. Germline CDR1 is DFQATT and CDR2 is SNEGSKA (reference sequence). The sample belongs to a study of regulatory T cells in long-lasting Graves disease. CDR3-region Arm-PCR and iRepertoire HTBI primers produced the TCR beta libraries. One entry per CDR3 protein, called by TCRdb with MiXCR from the multiplex PCR reads. The top ten hold less than 15% of the sample, which has some 250,000 distinct CDR3 sequences, roughly 18% seen once. These data were also reused for a study on T cells in Graves' hyperthyroidism and ophthalmopathy.

The sequence was collected from a woman under 40 with Graves disease. This sequence joins TRBV20-1 and TRBJ1-4, with D possibly being TRBD1 (5 bases). Material: peripheral blood mononuclear cells (PBMCs), obtained at new diagnosis, from a patient treated with antithyroid drugs. CDR3 bases: TGCAGTGCTCCGGAAGGGGCCAGGGAACTGTTTTTT. It yields the protein CSAPEGARELFF.